This entry lists 9 T cell receptor beta chains sequenced from one sample in a study of OX40 agonist ivuxolimab in advanced cancers. Profiled with immunoSEQ multiplex PCR; TCRdb holds only in-frame clones, not every one. The sample shows 50,000 to 65,000 clones, around 83% of them seen only once. The input for sequencing was CD4+ or CD8+ T cells sorted from blood, taken in a trial of the OX40 agonist ivuxolimab. The receptors here all came from an adult with an advanced solid tumor such as melanoma, head and neck, liver or kidney cancer.

The genes are TRBV25-1 and TRBJ2-7, with 7 bases that match TRBD1. The germline gives CDR1 MGHDK, CDR2 SYGVNS. The length of the CDR3 is 12 residues. Trimming at V came to 5 bases and at J to 6 bases, leaving 4 bases not matched to a gene. The CDR3: CASSLQGTEQYF. The DNA of the CDR3 is TGTGCCAGCAGTCTACAGGGGACCGAGCAGTACTTC.

The genes are TRBV27 and TRBJ2-2; D call uncertain. The length of the CDR3 is 14 residues. The germline V gene has CDR1 MNHEY and CDR2 SMNVEV (reference sequence). Between the trimmed V and J ends, which lost 5 bases and 1 base, there was a span of 8 bases. Here the CDR3 DNA reads TGTGCCAGCAGTCCCAGACTGAACACCGGGGAGCTGTTTTTT. This sequence encodes CASSPRLNTGELFF.

The chain recombines TRBV19 with TRBJ2-1; 8 bases fit TRBD2. The V gene's germline CDR1 is LNHDA and CDR2 SQIVND (reference sequence). The CDR3 has 14 amino acids. The trim removed 5 bases at V and 8 bases at J, leaving 8 bases unmatched. The CDR3 DNA follows: TGTGCCAGTAGTCCGGGGGGGTATTTGCATGAGCAGTTCTTC. Amino acid sequence: CASSPGGYLHEQFF.

This sequence joins TRBV7-9 and TRBJ2-5; D unresolved. V gave up 3 bases and J gave up 5 bases, with 16 bases separating them. CDR1 and CDR2 (germline): SEHNR, FQNEAQ (reference sequence). The CDR3 length is 15 residues. The CDR3 DNA reads TGTGCCAGCAGCTTCGGCAGCCAGTCATATGAGACCCAGTACTTC. It yields the protein CASSFGSQSYETQYF.

The chain employs TRBV19 and TRBJ2-3; 10 bases line up with TRBD2. The germline CDR1 and CDR2 sequences are LNHDA and SQIVND (reference sequence). The junction had 6 bases not matched to a gene; V was cut back by 3 bases and J by 0 bases. This CDR3 region has 17 residues. CDR3 bases: TGTGCCAGTAGTATGTCTAGCGGGGGCTGGAGCACAGATACGCAGTATTTT. This sequence encodes CASSMSSGGWSTDTQYF. Filled out from reference TRBV19 and TRBJ2-3, the complete variable domain reads DGGITQSPKYLFRKEGQNVTLSCEQNLNHDAMYWYRQDPGQGLRLIYYSQIVNDFQKGDIAEGYSVSREKKESFPLTVTSAQKNPTAFYLCASSMSSGGWSTDTQYFGPGTRLTVL.

The V gene is TRBV11-2, the J gene TRBJ1-5; D possibly corresponds to TRBD1 (5 bases). The CDR3 is made up of 13 amino acids. With 5 bases removed from V and 3 bases from J, the gap between germline ends came to 8 bases. Germline loops: CDR1 SGHAT, CDR2 FQNNGV. DNA for the CDR3: TGTGCCAGCAGCCGACAGAACAATCAGCCCCAGCATTTT. This translates into CASSRQNNQPQHF.

The genes are TRBV29-1 and TRBJ2-1; 11 bases agree with TRBD2. The CDR3 runs to 15 residues. Germline values: CDR1 SQVTM, CDR2 ANQGSEA. V lost 3 bases, J lost 6 bases, and 7 bases stayed unmatched. In nucleotides, the CDR3 is TGCAGCGTTGATGTCCCTAGCGGGGGGTCCAATGAGCAGTTCTTC. Translation: CSVDVPSGGSNEQFF.

The rearrangement uses TRBV11-2 and TRBJ2-3; 7 nucleotides match TRBD2. From germline, CDR1 is SGHAT and CDR2 FQNNGV. The CDR3 sequence is 15 residues long. The V gene end was trimmed by 5 bases and the J gene end by 1 base; junction bases not matched to a gene: 6. CDR3 sequence reads: CASSPIAGRTDTQYF. CDR3 DNA sequence: TGTGCCAGCAGCCCTATAGCGGGCCGCACAGATACGCAGTATTTT.

The chain recombines TRBV2 with TRBJ2-1, with D possibly matching TRBD2 (5 bases). Between the trimmed V and J ends, which lost 4 bases and 0 bases, there was a span of 10 bases. Germline V CDR1 and CDR2: SNHLY, FYNNEI. The CDR3 loop spans 15 amino acids. Written as DNA, the CDR3 is TGTGCCAGCAGTGGGAGCGGAGCCTCCTACAATGAGCAGTTCTTC. Translation gives CASSGSGASYNEQFF.